This TCR beta chain was recorded in a study of PD-1 blockade in mismatch repair-deficient tumors. The data were produced by immunoSEQ multiplex PCR, yet TCRdb's version contains in-frame clones alone and is incomplete. The sample lists 100,000 to 150,000 clones, approximately 91% occurring once. Germline V gene sequence: CDR1 MNHNY, CDR2 SVGAGI (reference sequence). The CDR3 totals 11 residues. Trimming shortened V by 5 bases and J by 6 bases, and 8 bases separated the two germline ends. TCR sequencing covered a few patients who responded to pembrolizumab. This clonotype was obtained from an adult with mismatch repair-deficient cancer. V is TRBV6-6 and J is TRBJ2-7; tentative D call: TRBD1 (6 bases). The sample here was peripheral blood, taken approximately 70 weeks after starting pembrolizumab. CDR3 residues: CASSNRAEQYF. The CDR3 DNA reads TGTGCCAGCAGTAACAGGGCCGAGCAGTACTTC.